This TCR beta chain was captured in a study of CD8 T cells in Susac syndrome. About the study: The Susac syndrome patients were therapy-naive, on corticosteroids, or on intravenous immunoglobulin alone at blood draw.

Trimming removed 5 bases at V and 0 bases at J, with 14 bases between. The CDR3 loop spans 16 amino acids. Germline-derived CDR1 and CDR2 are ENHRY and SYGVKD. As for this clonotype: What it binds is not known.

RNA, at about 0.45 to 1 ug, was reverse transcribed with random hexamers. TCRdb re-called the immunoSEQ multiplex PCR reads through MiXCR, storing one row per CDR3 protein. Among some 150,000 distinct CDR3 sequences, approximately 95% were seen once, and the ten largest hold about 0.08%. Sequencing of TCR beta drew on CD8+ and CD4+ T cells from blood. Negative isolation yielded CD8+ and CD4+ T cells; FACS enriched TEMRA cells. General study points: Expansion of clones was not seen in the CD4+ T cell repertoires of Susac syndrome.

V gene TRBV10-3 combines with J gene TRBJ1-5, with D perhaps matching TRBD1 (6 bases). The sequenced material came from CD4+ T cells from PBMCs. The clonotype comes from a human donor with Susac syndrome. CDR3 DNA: TGTGCCATCAGTTCAGGGGACTGGTATAGCAATCAGCCCCAGCATTTT. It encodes CAISSGDWYSNQPQHF.